Shown below are 9 T cell receptor beta chains from a single sample sequenced in a study of cytotoxic CD8 clonotypes in ibrutinib-treated CLL. Using immunoSEQ multiplex PCR, the repertoire was profiled, and TCRdb retains in-frame clones only, with some absent. The sample shows approximately 100,000 clones, about 53% of them seen only once. Material: PBMCs, obtained after 24 months of ibrutinib treatment. The receptors were gathered from a human donor with chronic lymphocytic leukemia.

This clone was observed a few times. The V call is TRBV29-1, the J call TRBJ2-1; 9 bases agree with TRBD2. J was trimmed by 3 bases and V by 8 bases; bases with no gene match: 8. CDR1 and CDR2 from the germline V gene are SQVTM and ANQGSEA. The CDR3 totals 14 residues. CDR3 sequence reads: CSTSQRGVYNEQFF. The DNA for the CDR3 is TGCAGCACTTCGCAGCGGGGGGTCTACAATGAGCAGTTCTTC.

This clone was seen a handful of times. The V and J genes are TRBV6-1 and TRBJ2-7, with TRBD1 identical over 7 bases. The junction had 6 bases not matched to a gene; V was cut back by 4 bases and J by 3 bases. Germline CDR1 MNHNS, CDR2 SASEGT. The CDR3 has 14 residues. CDR3 region: CASSAGTVNYEQYF. DNA for the CDR3: TGTGCCAGCAGTGCCGGGACAGTGAACTACGAGCAGTACTTC.

CDR3 nucleotide sequence: TGTGCCGCCCAACCCGGGACTAGGAATGAGCAGTTCTTC. It encodes CAAQPGTRNEQFF. V and J are TRBV27 and TRBJ2-1; 8 nucleotides line up with TRBD2. From germline, CDR1 is MNHEY and CDR2 SMNVEV (reference sequence). The trim removed 11 bases at V and 7 bases at J, leaving 10 bases unmatched. The CDR3 contains 13 residues.

The gene calls are TRBV6-1 and TRBJ2-7; 8 positions agree with TRBD1. The junction had 14 bases not matched to a gene; V was cut back by 7 bases and J by 6 bases. The V gene's germline CDR1 is MNHNS and CDR2 SASEGT. The CDR3 totals 15 residues. In nucleotides, the CDR3 is TGTGCCAGCACCCAACGGACAGGGCTATTAGGCGAGCAGTACTTC. This sequence encodes CASTQRTGLLGEQYF.

This chain links TRBV6-1 with TRBJ1-2; D gene unclear. Between the trimmed V and J ends, which lost 0 bases and 5 bases, there was a span of 7 bases. Germline-derived CDR1 and CDR2 are MNHNS and SASEGT. The length of the CDR3 is 13 residues. The CDR3 loop reads CASSEAPAYGYTF. The CDR3 DNA is TGTGCCAGCAGTGAAGCCCCAGCTTATGGCTACACCTTC.

V and J are TRBV7-2 and TRBJ2-7; D might be TRBD2 (5 bases). The CDR3 totals 15 residues. CDR1 and CDR2 from the germline V gene are SGHTA and FQGNSA. V was trimmed by 3 bases and J by 3 bases, leaving 15 bases between them. In DNA, the CDR3 is TGTGCCAGCAGCTTCTTTGGGGAGTACCTCTACGAGCAGTACTTC. Its translation is CASSFFGEYLYEQYF. The full variable domain, in which reference TRBV7-2 and TRBJ2-7 provide the parts outside the CDR3, is GAGVSQSPSNKVTEKGKDVELRCDPISGHTALYWYRQSLGQGLEFLIYFQGNSAPDKSGLPSDRFSAERTGGSVSTLTIQRTQQEDSAVYLCASSFFGEYLYEQYFGPGTRLTVT.

V is TRBV11-2 and J is TRBJ2-5; tentatively, D is TRBD2 (6 bases). CDR1 and CDR2 (germline): SGHAT, FQNNGV. V was trimmed by 6 bases and J by 2 bases, leaving 16 bases between them. The length of the CDR3 is 15 residues. In DNA, the CDR3 is TGTGCCAGCAGGGGTCTGAGGAGGGCACAAGAGACCCAGTACTTC. Translating gives CASRGLRRAQETQYF.

This clone was found a few times. The V and J genes are TRBV11-3 and TRBJ1-1, with D uncertain. The CDR3 covers 15 residues. Per germline, CDR1 SGHNT and CDR2 YENEEA. V lost 5 bases to trimming and J lost 4 bases, with 17 bases between them. CDR3 nucleotide sequence: TGTGCCAGCAGCCCGGGAAACCGGAGGTCCACTGAAGCTTTCTTT. This gives the protein CASSPGNRRSTEAFF.

This clone was counted a few times. The chain's CDR3 is CASSQTVQETQYF. CDR3 sequence (DNA): TGTGCCAGCAGCCAGACAGTCCAAGAGACCCAGTACTTC. V gene TRBV14 combines with J gene TRBJ2-5; possibly TRBD1 for D (5 bases). Germline assignment: CDR1 SGHDN and CDR2 FVKESK. The length of the CDR3 is 13 residues. Deletions cut 3 bases from V and 1 base from J, with 6 bases between.